Shown below are 32 T cell receptor beta chains from a single sample sequenced in a study of blood T cell repertoires in COVID-19. Measured with immunoSEQ multiplex PCR; TCRdb has only the in-frame clones, and not every one. The profile shows over 200,000 clones, more than 70% of them singletons. Sequencing was carried out using peripheral blood. The receptors originated from a woman aged 45-65 years with acute or convalescent COVID-19.

This clone was detected only a few times. This chain connects TRBV5-1 to TRBJ1-6; no definite D call. This CDR3 spans 15 amino acids. Trimming stripped 5 bases from V and 6 bases from J, with 15 bases between. Germline CDR1 reads SGHRS; CDR2 reads YFSETQ. DNA for the CDR3: TGCGCCAGCAGTCGAACAGACCTCGGTAATTCACCCCTCCACTTT. This gives the protein CASSRTDLGNSPLHF.

The CDR3 spells CSVDKGVSYNEQFF. CDR3 in DNA: TGCAGCGTTGACAAAGGGGTGAGCTACAATGAGCAGTTCTTC. The chain links TRBV29-1 to TRBJ2-1, with a tentative D call TRBD1 (5 bases). The CDR3 has 14 residues. Trimming stripped 3 bases from V and 3 bases from J, with 12 bases between. CDR1 SQVTM and CDR2 ANQGSEA come from the germline V gene.

The chain uses TRBV2 and TRBJ1-2, with D possibly TRBD1 on 5 matching bases. Trimming removed 6 bases from V and 0 bases from J, with 14 bases in between. CDR1 is SNHLY and CDR2 is FYNNEI in the germline V gene. CDR3 length: 15 amino acids. The CDR3 nucleotides are TGTGCCAGCAGAGTAGACGGGGGGACTAACTATGGCTACACCTTC. This translates into CASRVDGGTNYGYTF.

The chain has TRBV19 and TRBJ1-2, with D maybe TRBD1 (6 bases). Trimming removed 3 bases from V and 0 bases from J, with 11 bases in between. The CDR3 extends over 15 amino acids. Germline V CDR1 and CDR2: LNHDA, SQIVND (reference sequence). This chain's CDR3 is CASSMRGTPNYGYTF. DNA of the CDR3: TGTGCCAGTAGTATGAGAGGGACACCTAACTATGGCTACACCTTC.

This clone was seen repeatedly, ten times or more. This sequence joins TRBV7-9 and TRBJ1-2; D is perhaps TRBD1 (5 bases). With 1 base removed from V and 7 bases from J, the gap between germline ends came to 16 bases. Germline V CDR1 and CDR2: SEHNR, FQNEAQ (reference sequence). The CDR3 has 15 residues. In DNA, the CDR3 is TGTGCCAGCAGCTTAGATCAGGGTTATCAGAGTGGCTACACCTTC. It yields the protein CASSLDQGYQSGYTF. Using reference TRBV7-9 and TRBJ1-2 for the parts outside the CDR3, the full variable domain is DTGVSQNPRHKITKRGQNVTFRCDPISEHNRLYWYRQTLGQGPEFLTYFQNEAQLEKSRLLSDRFSAERPKGSFSTLEIQRTEQGDSAMYLCASSLDQGYQSGYTFGSGTRLTVV.

The CDR3 region has the DNA TGTGCCAGCAGCCTCGGGACAGGGCCGGGGACCCAGTACTTC. Translated, it gives CASSLGTGPGTQYF. The chain joins TRBV27 to TRBJ2-5; TRBD1 matches at 9 bases. The germline V gene encodes CDR1 MNHEY and CDR2 SMNVEV (reference sequence). Trimming removed 6 bases from V and 7 bases from J; junction bases left unmatched: 9. This CDR3 spans 14 amino acids.

The chain combines TRBV19 with TRBJ2-5, with D maybe TRBD1 (5 bases). The CDR3 contains 14 residues. Trimming shortened V by 7 bases and J by 5 bases, and 17 bases separated the two germline ends. Germline V lookup: CDR1 LNHDA, CDR2 SQIVND (reference sequence). CDR3 amino acids: CASTPGRQVETQYF. CDR3 DNA sequence: TGTGCCAGTACACCAGGGCGCCAAGTCGAGACCCAGTACTTC.

J is TRBJ1-1 and V is TRBV28; unclear D gene. The CDR3 consists of 13 residues. CDR1 MDHEN and CDR2 SYDVKM come from the germline V gene. The V end was cut by 2 bases, the J end by 10 bases, with 14 bases between. CDR3 in DNA: TGTGCCAGCAGTTTAGTGTACGGCGCGGGAGCTTTCTTT. This gives the protein CASSLVYGAGAFF.

This clone was seen a handful of times. The chain employs TRBV7-9 and TRBJ1-5, with 8 bases aligning to TRBD1. Unmatched junction bases numbered 5, after V lost 4 bases and J lost 3 bases. This CDR3 spans 15 amino acids. Per the germline V gene, CDR1 is SEHNR and CDR2 is FQNEAQ (reference sequence). The DNA of the CDR3 is TGTGCCAGCAGCTCCGGGACAGGATACAATCAGCCCCAGCATTTT. Translated: CASSSGTGYNQPQHF.

The chain has TRBV11-2 and TRBJ2-7, with TRBD2 matching over 9 bases. Trimming took 2 bases from V and 7 from J; bases not matched to a gene: 9. Germline CDR1 and CDR2: SGHAT and FQNNGV. This CDR3 spans 15 amino acids. The CDR3 DNA sequence: TGTGCCAGCAGCTTACTAGCGGGAATAACTGGAGAGCAGTACTTC. It specifies CASSLLAGITGEQYF. The variable domain in full, with the rest retrieved from reference TRBV11-2 and TRBJ2-7, is EAGVAQSPRYKIIEKRQSVAFWCNPISGHATLYWYQQILGQGPKLLIQFQNNGVVDDSQLPKDRFSAERLKGVDSTLKIQPAKLEDSAVYLCASSLLAGITGEQYFGPGTRLTVT.

The chain carries TRBV2 and TRBJ2-7; D may be TRBD1 (5 bases). The CDR3 loop spans 13 amino acids. CDR1 and CDR2 (germline): SNHLY, FYNNEI. The V end was cut by 3 bases, the J end by 9 bases, with 15 bases between. The CDR3 here is CASSDSQGGGQYF. CDR3 coding DNA: TGTGCCAGCAGTGACTCCCAGGGTGGCGGGCAGTACTTC.

V gene TRBV6-5 combines with J gene TRBJ2-3; possible D gene TRBD2, 5 bases. The CDR3 has 14 residues. Germline CDR1 and CDR2: MNHEY and SVGAGI. The V end lost 7 bases, the J end lost 1 base, and 12 bases lay between the germline ends. In nucleotides, the CDR3 is TGTGCCAGCATTGCTAGCCTCCGCACAGATACGCAGTATTTT. It specifies CASIASLRTDTQYF.

The rearrangement uses TRBV11-2 and TRBJ1-2, with D possibly being TRBD1 (5 bases). The CDR3 totals 13 residues. Germline V gives CDR1 SGHAT, CDR2 FQNNGV. The V end lost 5 bases, the J end lost 10 bases, and 17 bases lay between the germline ends. CDR3 amino acids: CASSPREVRDYTF. The CDR3 DNA follows: TGTGCCAGCAGCCCCAGGGAGGTTAGGGACTACACCTTC.

V gene TRBV29-1 combines with J gene TRBJ2-2; D not certain. V was trimmed by 4 bases and J by 5 bases, leaving 11 bases between them. Germline V CDR1 and CDR2: SQVTM, ANQGSEA. This CDR3 region has 13 residues. This CDR3 is CSVGTGRTGELFF. CDR3 nucleotides: TGCAGCGTTGGAACGGGTAGGACCGGGGAGCTGTTTTTT.

The chain has TRBV4-1 and TRBJ2-3; D is possibly TRBD2 (5 bases). Trimming cost V 0 bases and J 7 bases, with 11 bases left between them. CDR1 MGHRA and CDR2 YSYEKL come from the germline V gene. The CDR3 has 14 amino acids. In DNA, the CDR3 is TGCGCCAGCAGCCAAGACCCTCTAGCAAATACGCAGTATTTT. Amino acid sequence: CASSQDPLANTQYF.

The chain couples TRBV28 to TRBJ2-7, with 8 bases lining up with TRBD2. The V gene end was trimmed by 3 bases and the J gene end by 0 bases; junction bases not matched to a gene: 4. Germline V gene sequence: CDR1 MDHEN, CDR2 SYDVKM. CDR3 length: 15 residues. CDR3 bases: TGTGCCAGCAGTTTCGCTAGCGGGCCCTCCTACGAGCAGTACTTC. The encoded protein is CASSFASGPSYEQYF.

This rearrangement joins TRBV10-1 to TRBJ2-7, with 11 positions matching TRBD2. CDR3 length equals 13 residues. The junction had 2 bases not matched to a gene; V was cut back by 4 bases and J by 6 bases. Germline loops: CDR1 WNHNN, CDR2 SYGVQD (reference sequence). CDR3 amino acids: CASSASGGLEQYF. The CDR3 nucleotides read TGCGCCAGCAGTGCTAGCGGGGGGCTCGAGCAGTACTTC.

This chain joins TRBV18 and TRBJ2-3, with D perhaps matching TRBD1 (7 bases). Germline assignment: CDR1 KGHSH and CDR2 LQKENI. CDR3 size: 15 residues. Trimming took 0 bases from V and 3 from J, leaving 10 bases between them. CDR3: CASSPPTGRTDTQYF. CDR3 nucleotides: TGTGCCAGCTCACCACCGACAGGGAGGACAGATACGCAGTATTTT.

This clone was counted once. The chain combines TRBV29-1 with TRBJ2-7; a possible D gene is TRBD2 (5 bases). This CDR3 has 12 residues. Deletions cut 4 bases from V and 2 bases from J, with 9 bases between. CDR1 is SQVTM, CDR2 ANQGSEA, per germline. The CDR3 nucleotides read TGCAGCGTTGTACGGGGTACCTACGAGCAGTACTTC. This encodes CSVVRGTYEQYF.

This rearrangement joins TRBV11-2 to TRBJ2-3; 9 positions agree with TRBD1. The CDR3 is made up of 15 amino acids. With V trimmed by 5 bases and J by 6 bases, 9 bases remained unmatched. Germline V CDR1 and CDR2: SGHAT, FQNNGV. This CDR3 reads CASSLRTGGSDTQYF. The DNA of the CDR3 is TGTGCCAGCAGCCTAAGAACAGGGGGCTCGGATACGCAGTATTTT.

This clone was seen a single time. This chain links TRBV5-1 with TRBJ1-1, with 8 bases lining up with TRBD1. This CDR3 is built from 14 residues. From germline, CDR1 is SGHRS and CDR2 YFSETQ. The junction had 3 bases not matched to a gene; V was cut back by 4 bases and J by 1 base. The CDR3 region is CASSTRGPNTEAFF. The CDR3, as DNA: TGCGCCAGCAGCACCAGGGGGCCGAACACTGAAGCTTTCTTT.

The chain links TRBV27 to TRBJ2-7; 7 nucleotides line up with TRBD1. V trimming: 6 bases; J trimming: 4 bases; junction bases outside the gene matches: 6. Germline V gene sequence: CDR1 MNHEY, CDR2 SMNVEV (reference sequence). The CDR3 spans 13 residues. CDR3 region: CASRQGRSYEQYF. The CDR3 nucleotides are TGTGCCAGCAGACAGGGGCGCTCGTACGAGCAGTACTTC.

The V gene is TRBV9, the J gene TRBJ2-7; 9 bases align to TRBD2. The germline CDR1 and CDR2 sequences are SGDLS and YYNGEE. The CDR3 has 15 amino acids. J was trimmed by 0 bases and V by 5 bases; bases with no gene match: 6. CDR3 region: CASSPSGIGSYEQYF. The CDR3 bases are TGTGCCAGCAGTCCTAGCGGGATTGGCTCCTACGAGCAGTACTTC.

This clone has only a few counts. This sequence joins TRBV28 and TRBJ2-4, with D unresolved. Looked up from germline, CDR1 is MDHEN and CDR2 is SYDVKM. The CDR3 loop spans 14 amino acids. Trimming stripped 1 base from V and 5 bases from J, with 9 bases between. The CDR3 here is CASSLSTGENIQYF. In DNA form, the CDR3 reads TGTGCCAGCAGTTTATCAACGGGTGAAAACATTCAGTACTTC.

The chain is built from TRBV2 and TRBJ2-5; 7 bases are shared with TRBD2. Trimming removed 6 bases from V and 3 bases from J; junction bases left unmatched: 7. Germline CDR1 is SNHLY and CDR2 is FYNNEI. This CDR3 is 14 amino acids long. This CDR3 is CASSVWAGEETQYF. The CDR3, as DNA: TGTGCCAGCAGCGTCTGGGCGGGAGAAGAGACCCAGTACTTC. The whole variable domain, remainder taken from reference TRBV2 and TRBJ2-5, is EPEVTQTPSHQVTQMGQEVILRCVPISNHLYFYWYRQILGQKVEFLVSFYNNEISEKSEIFDDQFSVERPDGSNFTLKIRSTKLEDSAMYFCASSVWAGEETQYFGPGTRLLVL.

The V gene is TRBV5-1, the J gene TRBJ2-3; TRBD2 aligns across 7 bases. Per the germline V gene, CDR1 is SGHRS and CDR2 is YFSETQ. CDR3 length: 16 amino acids. The J segment lost 5 bases and the V segment lost 2 bases, leaving 11 bases of the junction unmatched. The DNA of the CDR3 is TGCGCCAGCAGCTTTGGGATGTGGGAGGGCGGAGATACGCAGTATTTT. As protein: CASSFGMWEGGDTQYF.

This clone has a handful of counts. The chain employs TRBV29-1 and TRBJ1-3; 9 bases fit TRBD1. The CDR3 covers 14 residues. Trimming removed 7 bases from V and 3 bases from J; junction bases left unmatched: 7. Germline assignment: CDR1 SQVTM and CDR2 ANQGSEA. The CDR3 is CSGMDRGRGNTIYF. CDR3 coding DNA: TGCAGCGGGATGGACAGGGGTCGTGGAAACACCATATATTTT.

The V call is TRBV2, the J call TRBJ2-5, with 11 bases matching TRBD1. Germline CDR1 and CDR2: SNHLY and FYNNEI. The CDR3 consists of 15 residues. V lost 5 bases to trimming and J lost 5 bases; unmatched junction nucleotides: 7. CDR3 nucleotides: TGTGCCAGCAGTCGGACAGGGGGCGGCGGGGAGACCCAGTACTTC. As protein: CASSRTGGGGETQYF.

The J gene is TRBJ2-1, the V gene TRBV6-1; 10 nucleotides match TRBD2. The CDR3 contains 17 residues. V dropped 2 bases and J dropped 4; count of bases not matched to a gene: 8. Germline V gene data show CDR1 as MNHNS and CDR2 as SASEGT. The CDR3 sequence is CASSESPSGGVYNEQFF. CDR3 in DNA: TGTGCCAGCAGTGAATCCCCTAGCGGGGGAGTATACAATGAGCAGTTCTTC.

The genes are TRBV28 and TRBJ1-2; 8 bases agree with TRBD1. J gave up 4 bases and V 5 bases, and 6 bases lay outside the gene matches. The CDR3 covers 14 residues. In germline, CDR1 is MDHEN, CDR2 SYDVKM. The CDR3, as DNA: TGTGCCAGCAGTGGATGGGACAGGACCTATGGCTACACCTTC. Amino acid sequence: CASSGWDRTYGYTF.

The J gene is TRBJ2-7, the V gene TRBV4-1, with D possibly being TRBD1 (5 bases). Germline lookup yields CDR1 MGHRA and CDR2 YSYEKL. This CDR3 is 16 amino acids long. V was clipped by 0 bases and J by 1 base, with 13 bases between them. The CDR3 DNA is TGCGCCAGCAGCCAAGAAGGCAGGGCGGTTTCCTACGAGCAGTACTTC. This codes for CASSQEGRAVSYEQYF.

The genes are TRBV11-1 and TRBJ2-7; TRBD2 matches at 10 bases. Germline values: CDR1 SGHAT, CDR2 FQDESV (reference sequence). The CDR3 is 16 residues long. V lost 5 bases, J lost 6 bases, and 13 bases stayed unmatched. The CDR3: CASSTGTSATYREQYF. The DNA of the CDR3 is TGTGCCAGCAGCACGGGGACTAGCGCAACCTACCGCGAGCAGTACTTC. The variable domain in full, with the rest retrieved from reference TRBV11-1 and TRBJ2-7, is EAEVAQSPRYKITEKSQAVAFWCDPISGHATLYWYRQILGQGPELLVQFQDESVVDDSQLPKDRFSAERLKGVDSTLKIQPAELGDSAMYLCASSTGTSATYREQYFGPGTRLTVT.